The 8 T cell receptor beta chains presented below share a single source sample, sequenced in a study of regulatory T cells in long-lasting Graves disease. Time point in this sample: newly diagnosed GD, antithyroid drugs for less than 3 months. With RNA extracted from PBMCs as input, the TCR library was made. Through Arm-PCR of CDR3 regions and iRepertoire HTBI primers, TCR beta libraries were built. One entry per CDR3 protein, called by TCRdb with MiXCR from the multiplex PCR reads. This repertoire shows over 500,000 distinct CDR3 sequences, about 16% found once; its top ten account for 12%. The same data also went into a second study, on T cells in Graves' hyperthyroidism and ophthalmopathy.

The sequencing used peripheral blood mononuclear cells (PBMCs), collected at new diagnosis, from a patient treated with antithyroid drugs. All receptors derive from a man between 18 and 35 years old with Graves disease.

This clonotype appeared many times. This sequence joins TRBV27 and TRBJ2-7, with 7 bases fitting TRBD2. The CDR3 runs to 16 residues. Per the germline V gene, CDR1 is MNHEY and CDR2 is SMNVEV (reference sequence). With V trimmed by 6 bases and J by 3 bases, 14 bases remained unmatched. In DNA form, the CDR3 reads TGTGCCAGCAGAAAAGGGGCGGGAGCGGATGGCTACGAGCAGTACTTC. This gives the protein CASRKGAGADGYEQYF.

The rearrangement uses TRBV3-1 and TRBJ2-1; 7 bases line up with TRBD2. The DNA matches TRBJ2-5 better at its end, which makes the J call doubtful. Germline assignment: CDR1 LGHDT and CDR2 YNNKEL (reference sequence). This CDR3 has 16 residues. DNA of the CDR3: TGTGCCAGCAGCCAAGATTCGGCGGGAGCGGGGGAGACCCAGTACTTC. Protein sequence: CASSQDSAGAGETQYF.

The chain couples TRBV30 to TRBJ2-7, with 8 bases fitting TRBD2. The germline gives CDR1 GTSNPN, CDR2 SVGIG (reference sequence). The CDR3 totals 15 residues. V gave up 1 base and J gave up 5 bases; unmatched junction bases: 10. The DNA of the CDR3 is TGTGCCTGGAGTGCCCCCCGACTAGCGAACCACGAGCAGTACTTC. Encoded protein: CAWSAPRLANHEQYF.

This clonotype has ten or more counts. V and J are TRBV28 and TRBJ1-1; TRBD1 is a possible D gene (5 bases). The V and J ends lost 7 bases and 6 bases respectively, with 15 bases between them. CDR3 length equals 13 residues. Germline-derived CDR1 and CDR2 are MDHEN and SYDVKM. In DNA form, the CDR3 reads TGTGCCAGCACCCCTCCGGGGCTCTCTGAAGCTTTCTTT. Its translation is CASTPPGLSEAFF.

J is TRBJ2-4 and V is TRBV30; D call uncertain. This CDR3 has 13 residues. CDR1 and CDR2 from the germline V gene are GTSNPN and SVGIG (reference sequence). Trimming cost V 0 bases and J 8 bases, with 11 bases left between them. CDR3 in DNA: TGTGCCTGGAGTGTACGAGGTACGGACATTCAGTACTTC. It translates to CAWSVRGTDIQYF.

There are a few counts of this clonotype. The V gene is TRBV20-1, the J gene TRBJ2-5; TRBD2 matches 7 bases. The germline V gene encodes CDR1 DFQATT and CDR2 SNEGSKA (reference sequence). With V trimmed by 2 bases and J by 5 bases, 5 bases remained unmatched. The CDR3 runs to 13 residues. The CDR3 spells CSARSRGGETQYF. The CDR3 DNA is TGCAGTGCTAGAAGCCGGGGAGGGGAGACCCAGTACTTC.

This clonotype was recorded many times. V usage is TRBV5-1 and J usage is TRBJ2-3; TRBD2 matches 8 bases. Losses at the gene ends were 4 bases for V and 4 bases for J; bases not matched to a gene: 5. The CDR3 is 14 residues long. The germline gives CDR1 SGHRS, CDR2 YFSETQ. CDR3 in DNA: TGCGCCAGCAGCCGGGGGGGTATTCCAGATACGCAGTATTTT. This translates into CASSRGGIPDTQYF.

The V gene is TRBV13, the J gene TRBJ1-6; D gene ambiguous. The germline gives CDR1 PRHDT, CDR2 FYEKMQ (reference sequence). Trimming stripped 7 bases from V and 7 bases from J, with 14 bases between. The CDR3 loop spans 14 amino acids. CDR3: CASTAEGWNSPLHF. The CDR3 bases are TGTGCCAGCACGGCGGAGGGATGGAATTCACCCCTCCACTTT.